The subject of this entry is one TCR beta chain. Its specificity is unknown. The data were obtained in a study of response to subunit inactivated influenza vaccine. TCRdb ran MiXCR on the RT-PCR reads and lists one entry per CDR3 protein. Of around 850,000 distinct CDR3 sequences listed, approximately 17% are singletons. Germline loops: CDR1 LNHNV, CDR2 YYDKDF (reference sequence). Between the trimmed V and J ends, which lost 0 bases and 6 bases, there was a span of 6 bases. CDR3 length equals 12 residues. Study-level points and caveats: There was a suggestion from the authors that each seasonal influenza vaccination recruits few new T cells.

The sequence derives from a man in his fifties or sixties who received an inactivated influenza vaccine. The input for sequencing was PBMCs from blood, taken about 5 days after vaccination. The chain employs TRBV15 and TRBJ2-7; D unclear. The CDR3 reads CATSRERLEQYF. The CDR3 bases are TGTGCCACCAGCAGAGAACGGCTCGAGCAGTACTTC.